This passage covers 12 T cell receptor beta chains from one sample sequenced in a study of shared clonotypes between healthy human individuals. Here immunoSEQ multiplex PCR was the method, and the copy in TCRdb shows in-frame clones only, minus some. Among about 2 million clones listed, 90% to 95% were seen once. The sequenced material came from naive CD4+ T cells sorted from blood. The subset is: CD45RA+ positively selected. Every receptor here comes from a man in his late teens or twenties in good health.

The rearrangement links TRBV19 to TRBJ1-1; unclear D gene. Germline V gives CDR1 LNHDA, CDR2 SQIVND (reference sequence). Deletions cut 9 bases from V and 0 bases from J, with 20 bases between. The CDR3 has 16 residues. Here the CDR3 DNA reads TGTGCCAGCTCCTCTCACTACCGGACTTTGAACACTGAAGCTTTCTTT. Its translation is CASSSHYRTLNTEAFF.

This clone was seen a handful of times. This sample includes further DNA sequences coding for the same CDR3. V gene TRBV20-1 combines with J gene TRBJ2-5; D is ambiguous. The CDR3 is 11 residues long. The ends were cut back, 2 bases at V and 2 bases at J, with 3 bases in the middle. Germline CDR1 is DFQATT and CDR2 is SNEGSKA (reference sequence). The CDR3 DNA reads TGCAGTGCTAGACAACAAGAGACCCAGTACTTC. Its protein is CSARQQETQYF.

This clone was counted only a few times. Given the absence of the conserved phenylalanine or tryptophan at the CDR3 end, a read error is likely. The DNA is omitted, as the CDR3 cannot be located on it reliably, and the CDR3 follows TCRdb's listing. The V gene is TRBV21-1, the J gene TRBJ1-6. TRBV21-1 is a pseudogene locus. The CDR3 contains 9 residues when both ends are counted. The CDR3: CASSNSQEG.

This clone is a singleton in its sample. The J gene is TRBJ2-7, the V gene TRBV6-1, with TRBD2 matching over 7 bases. Germline values: CDR1 MNHNS, CDR2 SASEGT. The V and J ends lost 4 bases and 5 bases, in that order; junction bases with no gene match: 14. The CDR3 has 16 residues. For the CDR3, the DNA is TGTGCCAGCAGTGCCCGGGACTACCATAAAGACCACGAGCAGTACTTC. Its protein product is CASSARDYHKDHEQYF.

V is TRBV9 and J is TRBJ2-3; D is uncertain. The CDR3 loop spans 14 amino acids. The germline CDR1 and CDR2 sequences are SGDLS and YYNGEE. Trimming cost V 4 bases and J 2 bases, with 11 bases left between them. CDR3 DNA sequence: TGTGCCAGCAGCCCCTCCGGAGTCACAGATACGCAGTATTTT. Translation: CASSPSGVTDTQYF.

The chain has TRBV2 and TRBJ2-1, with D uncertain. Germline V lookup: CDR1 SNHLY, CDR2 FYNNEI. V was cut by 7 bases and J by 10 bases, with 11 bases left in between. The CDR3 has 11 residues. CDR3 nucleotide sequence: TGTGCCAGCAAGGTCGCGATAGAGCAGTTCTTC. Its translation: CASKVAIEQFF.

The chain carries TRBV5-1 and TRBJ2-7, with TRBD1 matching over 7 bases. Germline V gene data show CDR1 as SGHRS and CDR2 as YFSETQ. The CDR3 extends over 14 amino acids. The trim removed 2 bases at V and 5 bases at J, leaving 7 bases unmatched. For the CDR3, the DNA is TGCGCCAGCAGCTTTGACAGGGTGTTCGACGAGCAGTACTTC. As protein: CASSFDRVFDEQYF.

The chain is built from TRBV5-7 and TRBJ2-6, with D possibly being TRBD2 (6 bases). TRBV5-7 carries the ORF label, with uncertain function. Trimming took 5 bases from V and 2 from J, leaving 11 bases between them. CDR3 length equals 15 residues. This CDR3 reads CASSLGEAGANVLTF. The CDR3 DNA follows: TGTGCCAGCAGTTTAGGGGAGGCTGGGGCCAACGTCCTGACTTTC.

V gene TRBV19 combines with J gene TRBJ2-3; unclear D gene. CDR1 is LNHDA, CDR2 SQIVND, per germline (reference sequence). This CDR3 contains 13 residues. Trimming removed 5 bases at V and 4 bases at J, with 10 bases between. CDR3 sequence reads: CASSPLIPDTQYF. The CDR3 DNA reads as TGTGCCAGTAGTCCCCTAATTCCAGATACGCAGTATTTT.

The rearrangement links TRBV2 to TRBJ1-5, with a weak D call TRBD1 (6 bases). The CDR3 covers 14 residues. V was trimmed by 8 bases and J by 6 bases, leaving 17 bases between them. CDR1 and CDR2 (germline): SNHLY, FYNNEI. CDR3 nucleotide sequence: TGTGCCAGCGGGGAGTGGGGGGCGGCTCAGCCCCAGCATTTT. Translating it yields CASGEWGAAQPQHF.

CDR3 sequence: CASSFGATTGGFGETQYF. CDR3 coding DNA: TGCGCCAGCAGCTTCGGGGCTACGACAGGGGGTTTTGGGGAGACCCAGTACTTC. V usage is TRBV5-1 and J usage is TRBJ2-5; 9 nucleotides line up with TRBD1. Germline V gene lookup returns CDR1 SGHRS and CDR2 YFSETQ. The CDR3 spans 18 residues. J lost 5 bases, V lost 2 bases, and 16 bases had no gene match.

This chain uses TRBV6-5 with TRBJ2-7, with 7 bases lining up with TRBD2. V was clipped by 10 bases and J by 2 bases; unmatched bases: 8. There are 13 residues in the CDR3. From germline, CDR1 is MNHEY and CDR2 SVGAGI. The CDR3 loop is CATEAGKPYEQYF. Here the CDR3 DNA reads TGTGCCACTGAAGCGGGGAAACCCTACGAGCAGTACTTC.